This entry concerns a single TCR beta chain. Its antigen is still unknown. Controls had myeloablative marrow grafts with methotrexate and calcineurin inhibitor, sampled at 1 year. This specimen belongs to a study of T cells after posttransplantation cyclophosphamide. The CDR3 runs to 15 residues. V lost 6 bases and J 0 bases, leaving 14 bases between the germline ends. Germline values: CDR1 SNHLY, CDR2 FYNNEI. Using immunoSEQ multiplex PCR, the repertoire was profiled, and TCRdb retains in-frame clones only, with some absent. Here the sample spans about 14,000 clones, 84% being singletons. Overall study results and limits: TRB overlap between skin or GI tissue T cells and blood was limited. Donor-recipient repertoire similarity was low at 1-2 months, rising over year one. Recipient CMV seropositivity and CMV reactivation strongly tracked TRB clonality.

The sample was PBMCs, taken approximately 370 days after allogeneic stem cell transplant with calcineurin inhibitor and methotrexate. This TCR was recovered from a male patient in his late teens or twenties who received an allogeneic stem cell transplant from a related donor, was CMV-positive, and had no GVHD. Some T cells could come from the graft donor. This chain links TRBV2 with TRBJ1-1, with D possibly being TRBD1 (6 bases). CDR3 DNA: TGTGCCAGCAGACTTACAGGGATCTTGAACACTGAAGCTTTCTTT. Its protein product is CASRLTGILNTEAFF.